This T cell receptor (beta chain) was found in a study of regulatory T cells in long-lasting Graves disease. Germline trimming cut 1 base from V and 1 base from J; bases unmatched to any gene: 5. The CDR3 spans 16 residues. From germline, CDR1 is MGHRA and CDR2 YSYEKL. According to the study, TCR beta libraries were built with iRepertoire HTBI primers and CDR3-region Arm-PCR. Under the authors' procedure: Looking across samples, the authors found 62 TRBV and 14 to 15 TRBJ segments. TCRdb processed the multiplex PCR reads anew with MiXCR; each CDR3 protein has one entry. V and J calls and clone size were set by TCRdb, not the authors. This sample has 500,000 or so distinct CDR3 sequences; roughly 15% occur once, and the top ten carry about a sixth. The sample's time point: newly diagnosed GD, antithyroid drugs for less than 3 months. Construction of the TCR library relied on RNA isolated from PBMCs.

A further study also used this sample, focusing on T cells in Graves' hyperthyroidism and ophthalmopathy.

The receptor comes from a woman aged 50 to 60 with Graves disease. This chain uses TRBV4-1 with TRBJ2-5; 8 nucleotides line up with TRBD1. The sample consisted of peripheral blood mononuclear cells (PBMCs), taken at new diagnosis, from a patient treated with antithyroid drugs. The CDR3 region is CASSQGNRGFQETQYF. CDR3 bases: TGCGCCAGCAGCCAAGGTAACAGGGGGTTCCAAGAGACCCAGTACTTC.